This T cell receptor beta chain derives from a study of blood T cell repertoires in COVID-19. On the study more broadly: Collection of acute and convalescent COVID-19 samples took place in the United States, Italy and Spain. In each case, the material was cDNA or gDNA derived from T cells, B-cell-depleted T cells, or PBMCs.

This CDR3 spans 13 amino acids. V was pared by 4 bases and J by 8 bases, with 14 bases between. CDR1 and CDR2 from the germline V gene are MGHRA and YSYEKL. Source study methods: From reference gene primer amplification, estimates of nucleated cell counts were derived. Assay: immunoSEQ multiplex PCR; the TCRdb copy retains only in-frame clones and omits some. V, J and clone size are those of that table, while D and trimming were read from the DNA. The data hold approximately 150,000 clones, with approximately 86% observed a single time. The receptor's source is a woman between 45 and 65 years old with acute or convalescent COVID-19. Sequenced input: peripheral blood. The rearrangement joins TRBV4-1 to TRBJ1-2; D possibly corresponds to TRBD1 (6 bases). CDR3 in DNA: TGCGCCAGCAGCCGGGACAATTTATTCGGCTACACCTTC. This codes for CASSRDNLFGYTF.